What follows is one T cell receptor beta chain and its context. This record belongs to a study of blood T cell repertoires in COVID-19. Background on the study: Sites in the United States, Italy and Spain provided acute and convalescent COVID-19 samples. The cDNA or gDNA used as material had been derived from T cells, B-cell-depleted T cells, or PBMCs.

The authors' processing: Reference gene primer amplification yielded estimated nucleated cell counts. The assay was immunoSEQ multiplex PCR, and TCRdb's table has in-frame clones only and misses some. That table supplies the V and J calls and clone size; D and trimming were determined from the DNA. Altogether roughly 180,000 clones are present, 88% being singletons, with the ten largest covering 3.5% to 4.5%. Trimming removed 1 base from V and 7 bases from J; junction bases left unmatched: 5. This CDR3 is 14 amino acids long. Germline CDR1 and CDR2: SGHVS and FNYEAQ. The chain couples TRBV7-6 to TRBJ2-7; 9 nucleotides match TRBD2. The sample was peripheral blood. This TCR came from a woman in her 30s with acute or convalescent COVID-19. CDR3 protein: CASSLGAGGREQYF. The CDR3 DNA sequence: TGTGCCAGCAGCTTAGGAGCGGGAGGTCGAGAGCAGTACTTC.